These T cell receptor beta chains were read from a single sample in a study of blood T cell repertoires in COVID-19. TCRdb's table, derived via immunoSEQ multiplex PCR, lists solely in-frame clones and lacks some. The table has 47,000 or so clones, roughly 82% seen once; the top ten hold around 2.7%. The sequenced material came from peripheral blood. The source is a woman aged 55-75 years with acute or convalescent COVID-19. CDR3s leave out the opening cysteine and the closing phenylalanine or tryptophan.

CDR3 protein	V gene	J gene
ASGLDRGGVAF	TRBV12-5	TRBJ1-1
SASRANEQF	TRBV20-1	TRBJ2-1
ASSLDFRQPQH	TRBV11-2	TRBJ1-5
ASWGTSEITGELF	TRBV18	TRBJ2-2
ASSYRNTGLGNSPLH	TRBV7-2	TRBJ1-6
ASSTQGNPMNTEAF	TRBV19	TRBJ1-1
AISDTGGSGSYNSPLH	TRBV10-3	TRBJ1-6
ASSPTIATNEKLF	TRBV5-1	TRBJ1-4
AISETAVSSGNTIY	TRBV10-3	TRBJ1-3
SVGTGGPGQPQH	TRBV29-1	TRBJ1-5
ASSRQSGGSYEQY	TRBV14	TRBJ2-7
ASSVVTDTQY	TRBV9	TRBJ2-3
ASSPLSGGGTKELF	TRBV14	TRBJ2-2
ASSLDGSGYGNTIY	TRBV5-1	TRBJ1-3
ASSQGRDPGFSSANYGYT	TRBV3-1/TRBV3-2	TRBJ1-2
ASSWGTSGSTGELF	TRBV5-1	TRBJ2-2
ATGQYGYEQY	TRBV18	TRBJ2-7
ASSVVPQGVGTEAF	TRBV9	TRBJ1-1
ASSPLVREGYNEQF	TRBV7-9	TRBJ2-1